This TCR beta chain emerged from a study of regulatory T cells in long-lasting Graves disease. Study-level information: Persistent Graves' disease required over 5 years of antithyroid drugs and positive TSH receptor antibodies. Whole-study results and caveats: Persistent disease exhibited a predilection for TRBV28, TRBJ1-2 and TRBJ2-5. Persistent Graves' patients showed reduced TCR diversity versus newly diagnosed patients.

The germline V gene has CDR1 SGHTA and CDR2 FQGNSA. This CDR3 is built from 11 residues. Trimming removed 1 base from V and 5 bases from J, with 3 bases in between. HTBI primers from iRepertoire and Arm-PCR of CDR3 regions yielded the TCR beta libraries. TCRdb reanalysed the multiplex PCR reads using MiXCR and keeps one entry per CDR3 protein. The data show hundreds of thousands of distinct CDR3 sequences, with around 20% seen just once and less than 25% held by the top ten. The time point here: persistent/refractory GD, antithyroid drugs over 5 years with positive TRAb. PBMCs were the source of the RNA used for TCR sequencing. This clonotype was seen ten or more times. Its antigen is not known.

The chain carries TRBV7-2 and TRBJ2-7; the D is unclear. The material sequenced was peripheral blood mononuclear cells (PBMCs), taken when the disease was refractory, from a patient treated with antithyroid drugs. The TCR sequence derives from a female donor with Graves disease. The DNA of the CDR3 is TGTGCCAGCAGCTTAGAGCACGAGCAGTACTTC. Translated, it gives CASSLEHEQYF.